This T cell receptor (beta chain) was sequenced in a study of neoadjuvant anti-PD-1 for oral cavity cancer. CDR1 is LNHDA and CDR2 is SQIVND in the germline V gene (reference sequence). V lost 1 base to trimming and J lost 5 bases, with 12 bases between them. The CDR3 is made up of 15 amino acids. The assay was immunoSEQ multiplex PCR, and TCRdb's table has in-frame clones only and misses some. This sample has over 7,500 clones, with about three fifths found just once. The time point denotes: after neoadjuvant nivolumab, at surgical resection. The TCR originated in a person aged 35-79 years with oral cavity squamous cell carcinoma. V is TRBV19 and J is TRBJ1-5; tentatively, D is TRBD1 (5 bases). Sequencing was performed on PBMCs, taken after nivolumab (anti-PD-1) treatment. The CDR3 coding sequence is TGTGCCAGTAGTATAGCAACGGGGGGACATCAGCCCCAGCATTTT. It yields the protein CASSIATGGHQPQHF. Combining the CDR3 with reference TRBV19 and TRBJ1-5 gives the whole variable domain DGGITQSPKYLFRKEGQNVTLSCEQNLNHDAMYWYRQDPGQGLRLIYYSQIVNDFQKGDIAEGYSVSREKKESFPLTVTSAQKNPTAFYLCASSIATGGHQPQHFGDGTRLSIL.